Below are 25 T cell receptor beta chains sequenced from a single sample in a study of post-analysis software for immune sequencing data. Study conclusions and caveats: Patients showed TRBV5-6, TRBV5-1 and TRBV20-1 among five TRBV segments more frequent than in controls.

Included in the TCR beta cDNA libraries were unique molecular identifiers. MiXCR, run by TCRdb on the PCR reads, gives a single entry per CDR3 protein. The repertoire holds 800,000 to 950,000 distinct CDR3 sequences, about 57% seen once, with about 4.8% in the top ten. These receptors are not linked to any known antigen. Sequencing used blood. These receptors originate from a girl between 5 and 17 years old with multiple sclerosis.

This rearrangement joins TRBV6-6 to TRBJ2-1, with 8 bases fitting TRBD2. CDR1 and CDR2 (germline): MNHNY, SVGAGI (reference sequence). After removal of 6 bases from V and 9 bases from J, the junction contained 7 bases not matched to a gene. This CDR3 contains 13 residues. The CDR3 DNA follows: TGTGCCAGCAGCGAAGGACTAGCTATTGAGCAGTTCTTC. It specifies CASSEGLAIEQFF.

This clonotype was picked up a small number of times. V and J are TRBV5-1 and TRBJ2-7, with D possibly being TRBD1 or TRBD2 (5 bases each). The CDR3 loop spans 15 amino acids. Trimming removed 3 bases at V and 2 bases at J, with 15 bases between. CDR1 SGHRS and CDR2 YFSETQ come from the germline V gene. The CDR3 spells CASSSRASRAYEQYF. The CDR3 DNA reads as TGCGCCAGCAGCTCGAGGGCGAGCAGGGCCTACGAGCAGTACTTC. Together with reference TRBV5-1 and TRBJ2-7, the CDR3 gives the full variable domain: KAGVTQTPRYLIKTRGQQVTLSCSPISGHRSVSWYQQTPGQGLQFLFEYFSETQRNKGNFPGRFSGRQFSNSRSEMNVSTLELGDSALYLCASSSRASRAYEQYFGPGTRLTVT.

The chain recombines TRBV7-9 with TRBJ2-5; 7 bases match TRBD1. The CDR3 runs 15 residues. Losses at the gene ends were 4 bases for V and 3 bases for J; bases not matched to a gene: 8. Germline CDR1 reads SEHNR; CDR2 reads FQNEAQ (reference sequence). CDR3 in DNA: TGTGCCAGCAGCTCCGGGACAGTGACGAAAGAGACCCAGTACTTC. This encodes CASSSGTVTKETQYF. The whole variable domain, remainder taken from reference TRBV7-9 and TRBJ2-5, is DTGVSQNPRHKITKRGQNVTFRCDPISEHNRLYWYRQTLGQGPEFLTYFQNEAQLEKSRLLSDRFSAERPKGSFSTLEIQRTEQGDSAMYLCASSSGTVTKETQYFGPGTRLLVL.

V gene TRBV7-9 combines with J gene TRBJ2-6; TRBD1 matches 12 bases. CDR1 SEHNR and CDR2 FQNEAQ come from the germline V gene (reference sequence). V gave up 3 bases and J gave up 0 bases; unmatched junction bases: 0. CDR3 size: 17 residues. CDR3 nucleotides: TGTGCCAGCAGCTTGGGACAGGGGGCCTCTGGGGCCAACGTCCTGACTTTC. Translating it yields CASSLGQGASGANVLTF.

The genes are TRBV4-1 and TRBJ2-2; 10 bases map to TRBD2. The CDR3 contains 20 residues. Trimming cost V 2 bases and J 2 bases; bases outside gene matches: 14. CDR1 and CDR2 (germline): MGHRA, YSYEKL. As DNA, the CDR3 is TGCGCCAGCAGCCAACCGATCCCCGATGGGACTAGCGACAACACCGGGGAGCTGTTTTTT. It encodes CASSQPIPDGTSDNTGELFF.

V gene TRBV5-1 combines with J gene TRBJ2-5; D gene unclear. Germline values: CDR1 SGHRS, CDR2 YFSETQ. The CDR3 length is 15 residues. V lost 5 bases to trimming and J lost 1 base, with 15 bases between them. The CDR3 protein is CASRYSEKGQETQYF. DNA for the CDR3: TGCGCCAGCAGATACTCGGAGAAAGGCCAAGAGACCCAGTACTTC.

The gene calls are TRBV5-5 and TRBJ2-6; D gene uncertain. Trimming stripped 2 bases from V and 0 bases from J, with 15 bases between. The length of the CDR3 is 18 residues. Germline V gene lookup returns CDR1 SGHKS and CDR2 YYEKEE (reference sequence). DNA for the CDR3: TGTGCCAGCAGCTTTAACGTGTGGATCGGCTCTGGGGCCAACGTCCTGACTTTC. This codes for CASSFNVWIGSGANVLTF.

This clonotype was found once. The chain recombines TRBV29-1 with TRBJ2-3; 13 bases line up with TRBD2. This CDR3 comprises 16 residues. The germline CDR1 and CDR2 sequences are SQVTM and ANQGSEA. V was clipped by 8 bases and J by 1 base; unmatched bases: 9. The CDR3 sequence is CSSTSGGADGTDTQYF. The CDR3 DNA follows: TGCAGCTCAACTAGCGGGGGGGCCGACGGCACAGATACGCAGTATTTT.

The V gene is TRBV18, the J gene TRBJ2-4; 7 bases map to TRBD1. The J segment lost 13 bases and the V segment lost 5 bases, leaving 17 bases of the junction unmatched. Looked up from germline, CDR1 is KGHSH and CDR2 is LQKENI. The CDR3 is 15 residues long. The CDR3 bases are TGTGCCAGCTCAGCCGGACAGGCCACCCCTTACGGGCAGTACTTC. This encodes CASSAGQATPYGQYF.

The chain recombines TRBV29-1 with TRBJ1-2; D not certain. Trimming took 4 bases from V and 6 from J, leaving 15 bases between them. The germline gives CDR1 SQVTM, CDR2 ANQGSEA. This CDR3 is 13 amino acids long. CDR3 coding DNA: TGCAGCGTTGCTGGGCTCCGTATAGATGGCTACACCTTC. Translated: CSVAGLRIDGYTF.

Here the CDR3 reads CASSYVTGIYNEQFF. The CDR3 bases are TGTGCCAGCAGTTACGTAACAGGGATCTACAATGAGCAGTTCTTC. This rearrangement joins TRBV6-2 or TRBV6-3 to TRBJ2-1, with D perhaps matching TRBD1 (6 bases). Between the trimmed V and J ends, which lost 2 bases and 3 bases, there was a span of 11 bases. The CDR3 spans 15 residues. From germline, CDR1 is MNHEY and CDR2 SVGEGT.

This clonotype has only a few counts. J is TRBJ2-6 and V is TRBV7-9; possibly TRBD1 for D (6 bases). The CDR3 consists of 16 residues. CDR1 is SEHNR, CDR2 FQNEAQ, per germline (reference sequence). Trimming left V 5 bases short and J 0 bases short, with 11 bases between. In DNA, the CDR3 is TGTGCCAGCAGCCTCCGAGGGGGCTCTGGGGCCAACGTCCTGACTTTC. Its protein product is CASSLRGGSGANVLTF.

Worth noting for this clonotype: One junction end disagrees with the germline gene, perhaps due to a read error. This rearrangement joins TRBV7-9 to TRBJ2-5; possible D gene TRBD2, 5 bases. The CDR3 is 14 residues long. CDR1 and CDR2 from the germline V gene are SEHNR and FQNEAQ (reference sequence). CDR3 sequence (DNA): TGTGCCAGCACCCCTCCGGGGATCCAAGGGACCCAGTACTTC. Translation: CASTPPGIQGTQYF.

V usage is TRBV20-1 and J usage is TRBJ2-3; 10 bases match TRBD1. Looked up from germline, CDR1 is DFQATT and CDR2 is SNEGSKA (reference sequence). V lost 1 base to trimming and J lost 2 bases; unmatched junction nucleotides: 3. This CDR3 is 15 amino acids long. Here the CDR3 DNA reads TGCAGTGCTAGAGGGGGACAGGGGCACACAGATACGCAGTATTTT. It specifies CSARGGQGHTDTQYF.

This sequence joins TRBV4-1 and TRBJ2-1, with 8 positions matching TRBD1. The germline CDR1 and CDR2 sequences are MGHRA and YSYEKL. The CDR3 has 13 amino acids. V dropped 2 bases and J dropped 8; count of bases not matched to a gene: 2. As DNA, the CDR3 is TGCGCCAGCAGCCAATCAGGGGGCTATGAGCAGTTCTTC. This sequence encodes CASSQSGGYEQFF.

The chain is built from TRBV20-1 and TRBJ2-5, with 10 bases that match TRBD2. Germline V CDR1 and CDR2: DFQATT, SNEGSKA (reference sequence). The CDR3 sequence is 15 residues long. With V trimmed by 6 bases and J by 5 bases, 12 bases remained unmatched. The CDR3 loop is CSASVLAGGGETQYF. The CDR3 DNA is TGCAGTGCATCCGTCTTAGCGGGAGGCGGTGAGACCCAGTACTTC.

This chain links TRBV9 with TRBJ2-5; 12 positions agree with TRBD2. V lost 3 bases, J lost 4 bases, and 16 bases stayed unmatched. Germline-derived CDR1 and CDR2 are SGDLS and YYNGEE. The CDR3 consists of 19 residues. In nucleotides, the CDR3 is TGTGCCAGCAGCGGCACTAGCGGGAGGCCGGGAAAATACAGAGAGACCCAGTACTTC. Encoded protein: CASSGTSGRPGKYRETQYF.

The chain is built from TRBV18 and TRBJ1-4, with D hard to call. The germline V gene encodes CDR1 KGHSH and CDR2 LQKENI. The CDR3 is 16 amino acids. Trimming removed 1 base at V and 3 bases at J, with 12 bases between. The DNA for the CDR3 is TGTGCCAGCTCACCACGCGTGGCCTTGGCTAATGAAAAACTGTTTTTT. It yields the protein CASSPRVALANEKLFF.

V gene TRBV12-3 or TRBV12-4 combines with J gene TRBJ2-7; 12 nucleotides match TRBD2. The CDR3 length is 17 residues. The ends lost 6 bases at V and 6 bases at J; junction bases unmatched: 15. In DNA, the CDR3 is TGTGCCAGCAGCCCTCGACTAGCGGGAGTTTCCCCTCGCGAGCAGTACTTC. Translation gives CASSPRLAGVSPREQYF.

The chain joins TRBV7-2 to TRBJ2-1; D not resolved. V lost 0 bases, J lost 5 bases, and 8 bases lay in between. In germline, CDR1 is SGHTA, CDR2 FQGNSA. The CDR3 runs to 14 residues. The CDR3, as DNA: TGTGCCAGCAGCTTAGCGGGCCGTCACAATGAGCAGTTCTTC. Residues: CASSLAGRHNEQFF.

This clonotype came up once. J is TRBJ2-6 and V is TRBV10-3; either TRBD1 or TRBD2 may supply D (5 bases each). The CDR3 runs 16 residues. Germline values: CDR1 ENHRY, CDR2 SYGVKD. V was shortened by 6 bases and J by 0 bases, with 12 bases between the two germline ends. CDR3 bases: TGTGCCATCAGCATGGGACGGATCTCTGGGGCCAACGTCCTGACTTTC. Protein sequence: CAISMGRISGANVLTF.

The rearrangement joins TRBV13 to TRBJ2-7, with TRBD2 identical over 14 bases. This CDR3 has 17 residues. The V gene's germline CDR1 is PRHDT and CDR2 FYEKMQ (reference sequence). Trimming at V came to 1 base and at J to 3 bases, leaving 5 bases not matched to a gene. The CDR3 coding sequence is TGTGCCAGCAGCTTAGTGGGACTAGCGGGAGTAGGCTACGAGCAGTACTTC. Protein sequence: CASSLVGLAGVGYEQYF.

The chain carries TRBV29-1 and TRBJ1-2; D remains ambiguous. CDR3 length equals 15 residues. Trimming pared 3 bases from V and 2 bases from J, leaving 16 bases between. The germline V gene encodes CDR1 SQVTM and CDR2 ANQGSEA. DNA of the CDR3: TGCAGCGTTGATGGCCAGGCATCCGTAAACTATGGCTACACCTTC. Translating gives CSVDGQASVNYGYTF. The full variable domain, its missing parts supplied by reference TRBV29-1 and TRBJ1-2, is SAVISQKPSRDICQRGTSLTIQCQVDSQVTMMFWYRQQPGQSLTLIATANQGSEATYESGFVIDKFPISRPNLTFSTLTVSNMSPEDSSIYLCSVDGQASVNYGYTFGSGTRLTVV.

This chain connects TRBV20-1 to TRBJ2-1; the match to TRBD1 covers 7 bases. This CDR3 has 14 amino acids. Unmatched junction bases numbered 12, after V lost 7 bases and J lost 6 bases. Per germline, CDR1 DFQATT and CDR2 SNEGSKA (reference sequence). The CDR3 coding sequence is TGCAGTGTTACGTTACAGGGGTATTTCAATGAGCAGTTCTTC. This translates into CSVTLQGYFNEQFF.

This rearrangement joins TRBV4-2 to TRBJ2-7; 7 positions match TRBD1. This CDR3 has 14 amino acids. V was pared by 5 bases and J by 3 bases, with 7 bases of the junction left unmatched. Germline V gene data show CDR1 as LGHNA and CDR2 as YNFKEQ. CDR3 DNA sequence: TGTGCCAGCAGCACCCTGACAGGGTTCTACGAGCAGTACTTC. Protein product: CASSTLTGFYEQYF.